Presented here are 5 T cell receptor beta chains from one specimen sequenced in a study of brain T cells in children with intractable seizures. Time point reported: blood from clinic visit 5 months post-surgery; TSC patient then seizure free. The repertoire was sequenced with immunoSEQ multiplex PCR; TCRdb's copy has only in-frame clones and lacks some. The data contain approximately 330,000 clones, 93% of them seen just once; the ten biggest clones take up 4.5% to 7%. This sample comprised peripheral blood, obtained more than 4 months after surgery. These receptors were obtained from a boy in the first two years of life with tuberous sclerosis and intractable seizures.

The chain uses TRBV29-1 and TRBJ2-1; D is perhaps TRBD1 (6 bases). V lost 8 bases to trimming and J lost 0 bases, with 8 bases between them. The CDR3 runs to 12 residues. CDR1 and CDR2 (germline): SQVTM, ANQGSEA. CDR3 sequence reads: CSTGLSYNEQFF. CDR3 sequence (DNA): TGCAGCACAGGGCTCTCCTACAATGAGCAGTTCTTC.

The CDR3 spells CASGLWTGLNIQYF. The CDR3 coding sequence is TGTGCTAGTGGTTTGTGGACAGGGTTAAACATTCAGTACTTC. The chain recombines TRBV12-5 with TRBJ2-4; the match to TRBD1 covers 8 bases. This CDR3 comprises 14 residues. The germline CDR1 and CDR2 sequences are LGHNT and FRNRAP. J lost 6 bases, V lost 2 bases, and 3 bases had no gene match.

Here the CDR3 DNA reads TGTGCCAGCAGCTTGAAGCGGGAGGCCCTCGGAGATACGCAGTATTTT. Its translation is CASSLKREALGDTQYF. The chain has TRBV11-2 and TRBJ2-3, with 9 bases lining up with TRBD2. The CDR3 is 16 amino acids. The germline V gene has CDR1 SGHAT and CDR2 FQNNGV. V trimming: 3 bases; J trimming: 5 bases; junction bases outside the gene matches: 9. The full variable domain, completed using reference TRBV11-2 and TRBJ2-3, is EAGVAQSPRYKIIEKRQSVAFWCNPISGHATLYWYQQILGQGPKLLIQFQNNGVVDDSQLPKDRFSAERLKGVDSTLKIQPAKLEDSAVYLCASSLKREALGDTQYFGPGTRLTVL.

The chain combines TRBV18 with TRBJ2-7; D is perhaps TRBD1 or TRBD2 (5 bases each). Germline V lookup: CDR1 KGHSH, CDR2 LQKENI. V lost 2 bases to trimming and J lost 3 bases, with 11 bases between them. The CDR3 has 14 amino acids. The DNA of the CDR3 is TGTGCCAGCTCACCAGCGAGGGGCGGCTACGAGCAGTACTTC. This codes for CASSPARGGYEQYF.

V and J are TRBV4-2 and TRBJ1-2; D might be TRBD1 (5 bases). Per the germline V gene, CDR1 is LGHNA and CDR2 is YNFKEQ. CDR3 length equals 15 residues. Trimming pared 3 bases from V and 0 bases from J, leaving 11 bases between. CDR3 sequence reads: CASSQEDSSNYGYTF. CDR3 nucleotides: TGTGCCAGCAGCCAGGAAGACAGCTCTAACTATGGCTACACCTTC.